This T cell receptor beta chain was recovered during a study of vaccination effects on CD4 cells after COVID-19 (dated by TCRdb to the early 2020s). In terms of the full investigation: Each participant got two doses of an mRNA SARS-CoV-2 vaccine, either BNT162b2 or mRNA-1273. In both COVID-19 convalescent patients and infection-naive vaccine recipients, the study compared SARS-CoV-2 spike-specific CD4+ TCR repertoires from before mRNA vaccination with those from after it. Altogether, some 10 COVID-19 convalescent patients and several SARS-CoV-2-naive healthy vaccine recipients made up the full study. Cultures from other donors in the study were sequenced with the Oncomine TCR Beta short-read assay on an Illumina iSeq 100.

Libraries were prepared through the immunoSEQ multiplex PCR assay. TCR beta CDR3 sequencing was performed on DNA from the cultured, isolated CD4+ T cells. Per the source publication's procedure: The analysis removed non-productive TCR sequences, trimmed reads to the CDR3 region, and retained only CDR3s that were 7 or more amino acids long. Antigen-specific clonotypes were identified with the MANAFEST web app by comparing expansion in peptide wells against reference cultures. Positive clones required FDR<0.05 expansion versus reference and all other wells, odds ratio above 5, and frequency above 0.1% in two replicate wells. Clonotypes significantly expanded in SARS-CoV-2 spike wells and in at least one common cold coronavirus spike condition were defined as cross-reactive. Levenshtein distance calculated with the stringdist R package was used to assess CDR3 similarity, and unrooted trees were constructed with ape in R 3.6.1. The clones in this table, taken by TCRdb from immuneACCESS, are in-frame only. Not every clone is retained; where verified, under half of the shortfall comes from an unresolved V gene, and the cause of the rest is unknown. The V and J calls and the clone size are those of that table, but D and trimming were determined from the DNA. The sample table holds approximately 30,000 clones, of which around 75% were seen once. Approximately 23% of the sample comes from the top ten.

This clone occurred a few times. Its antigen is still unknown. No much larger clone is present one base from it, and per-base qualities are unavailable. Inclusive of the bounding cysteine and phenylalanine, the CDR3 is 15 residues long. Only the CDR3 portion is preserved as DNA: 45 bases, with reading frame beginning at the first base. From the germline V gene (reference sequence), CDR1 is SGHKS and CDR2 is YYEKEE. Trimming costs V 4 bases and J 2 bases, and their ends lie 12 bases apart. Here is what the overall study found, with its caveats: The study was limited by a small number of convalescent patients and lacked early post-infection timepoints. Among healthy vaccine recipients, nearly all vaccine-induced clones were SARS-CoV-2 mono-reactive, and only 1 of 255 was cross-reactive with common cold coronaviruses. Both infection-induced and vaccine-induced clones contracted markedly at late post-vaccination timepoints, which is consistent with waning T cell responses.

To identify antigen-specific CD4+ T cell clonotypes by their expansion, the ViraFEST assay first stimulated PBMC with viral peptide pools and then applied TCR sequencing. After 10 to 11 days of culture, CD4+ T cells were isolated with the EasySep CD4+ T cell isolation kit. The absence of prior SARS-CoV-2 infection in healthy vaccine recipients was confirmed by negative nucleocapsid antibodies before and after vaccination. A few million PBMC per well were cultured with about 9 ug/ml peptides in IMDM containing roughly 5% human AB serum, around 10 IU/ml IL-2 and gentamicin. On days 3 and 7, half of the culture medium was replaced with fresh IL-2-containing medium. Unless otherwise noted, each peptide stimulation condition was cultured in triplicate wells. Using Ficoll-Paque Plus gradient centrifugation, PBMC were separated from whole blood and then either used fresh or cryopreserved at -140C. Overlapping peptide pools spanned the spike proteins of SARS-CoV-2 and the common cold coronaviruses HCoV-NL63, HCoV-OC43 and HCoV-229E. The QIAamp micro DNA kit was used to extract genomic DNA from the cultured CD4+ T cells.

The V and J segments used are TRBV5-5 and TRBJ2-2; perhaps TRBD1 is the D gene, with 6 bases matching. This TCR derives from a human donor who received a COVID-19 vaccine. Sequences were derived from CD4+ T cells from PBMCs cultured with HCoV-NL63 spike peptides, sampled before COVID-19 vaccination. The cell subset or site label here, explained by the study, means: HCoV-NL63 spike overlapping peptide pool stimulation. The CDR3: CASSLGQFNTGELFF. The sequenced DNA is TGTGCCAGCAGCCTTGGACAGTTTAACACCGGGGAGCTGTTTTTT.